The 10 T cell receptor beta chains below were found in one sample sequenced in a study of T-cell memory formation after mild COVID-19. TCRdb fed the 5' RACE reads into MiXCR, producing one record per CDR3 protein. In the table there are about 270,000 distinct CDR3 sequences, about 17% of which are singletons. The sequenced sample was PBMCs or a T cell subset sorted from them (not recorded which). These receptors were collected from a man younger than 35 who had mild COVID-19 (a few samples of this study predate the infection). Cell type and time point are not known.

The V and J genes are TRBV5-1 and TRBJ1-1; D is perhaps TRBD1 (6 bases). Trimming left V 1 base short and J 1 base short, with 14 bases between. CDR1 and CDR2 (germline): SGHRS, YFSETQ. The CDR3 is made up of 16 amino acids. The DNA for the CDR3 is TGCGCCAGCAGCTTGCCTCTAGGACAGCAGAACACTGAAGCTTTCTTT. It specifies CASSLPLGQQNTEAFF.

V and J are TRBV12-3 or TRBV12-4 and TRBJ2-1, with 7 bases matching TRBD2. V lost 4 bases, J lost 5 bases, and 5 bases stayed unmatched. The length of the CDR3 is 14 residues. CDR3 amino acids: CASSWLAGHNEQFF. The CDR3 DNA sequence: TGTGCCAGCAGTTGGTTAGCGGGCCACAATGAGCAGTTCTTC.

The rearrangement joins TRBV6-5 to TRBJ2-1; D remains ambiguous. V lost 5 bases, J lost 7 bases, and 18 bases lay in between. CDR3 length equals 15 residues. Looked up from germline, CDR1 is MNHEY and CDR2 is SVGAGI. In DNA, the CDR3 is TGTGCCAGCAGTCTTCAATTTCGGGCCCTTAATGAGCAGTTCTTC. This translates into CASSLQFRALNEQFF.

V gene TRBV20-1 combines with J gene TRBJ1-6, with a tentative D call TRBD1 (5 bases). V shed 5 bases and J shed 7 bases, with 18 bases lying between them. Germline CDR1 DFQATT, CDR2 SNEGSKA (reference sequence). The CDR3 is made up of 15 amino acids. The CDR3 DNA reads as TGCAGTGCTCTGGGGCACCCCCTACAGAATTCACCCCTCCACTTT. Protein: CSALGHPLQNSPLHF.

The V and J genes are TRBV7-2 and TRBJ2-3, with TRBD2 matching 9 bases. The CDR3 sequence is 15 residues long. The germline V gene encodes CDR1 SGHTA and CDR2 FQGNSA. J was trimmed by 1 base and V by 5 bases; bases with no gene match: 4. The CDR3 DNA sequence: TGTGCCAGCAGCCCTAGCGGGACTCGCACAGATACGCAGTATTTT. It specifies CASSPSGTRTDTQYF.

V is TRBV20-1 and J is TRBJ1-2; no reliable D call. The V end was cut by 3 bases, the J end by 7 bases, with 6 bases between. Germline CDR1 is DFQATT and CDR2 is SNEGSKA (reference sequence). There are 10 residues in the CDR3. CDR3 in amino acids: CSASKGGYTF. The DNA for the CDR3 is TGCAGTGCTAGTAAGGGTGGCTACACCTTC.

The chain couples TRBV9 to TRBJ2-2; a weak D match, TRBD2 (6 bases). Trimming took off 4 bases at V and 8 bases at J, with 21 bases between the two ends. CDR1 is SGDLS and CDR2 is YYNGEE in the germline V gene. The CDR3 has 16 residues. The CDR3 coding sequence is TGTGCCAGCAGCCCAGGAGGGACCGCCAGAGGTGGGGAGCTGTTTTTT. As protein: CASSPGGTARGGELFF.

This rearrangement joins TRBV24-1 to TRBJ2-3, with 12 bases matching TRBD2. The CDR3 totals 15 residues. V shed 2 bases, J shed 6 bases, and the junction held 2 bases outside the gene matches. Per the germline V gene, CDR1 is KGHDR and CDR2 is SFDVKD. CDR3 region: CATSDSTSGGDTQYF. In DNA, the CDR3 is TGTGCCACCAGTGATTCGACTAGCGGGGGTGATACGCAGTATTTT.

This clonotype was seen more than once but under ten times. The chain joins TRBV6-2 or TRBV6-3 to TRBJ1-2; D gene ambiguous. V gave up 3 bases and J gave up 6 bases, with 17 bases separating them. Per the germline V gene, CDR1 is MNHEY and CDR2 is SVGEGT. There are 15 residues in the CDR3. CDR3 residues: CASSYWKDPANGYTF. The CDR3 bases are TGTGCCAGCAGTTATTGGAAGGACCCTGCGAATGGCTACACCTTC.

CDR3 sequence (DNA): TGTGCCAGCAGCTCGTCGGCAGGGTCCTCCTACGAGCAGTACTTC. Its translation: CASSSSAGSSYEQYF. J is TRBJ2-7 and V is TRBV7-2, with D tentatively TRBD1 (5 bases). CDR1 SGHTA and CDR2 FQGNSA come from the germline V gene. V lost 4 bases and J 0 bases, leaving 13 bases between the germline ends. The CDR3 runs to 15 residues.